Each of the 17 T cell receptor beta chains below was sequenced from the same sample in a study of cytomegalovirus exposure and HLA in healthy donors. Researchers ran the PCR with 60 Vbeta and 13 Jbeta primers. Sequencing was performed with immunoSEQ multiplex PCR; in TCRdb, only in-frame clones are kept and a portion is missing. Found here are tens of thousands of clones, roughly 85% of them singletons; the top ten hold 5.5% to 7.5%. The material sequenced was PBMCs. These receptor sequences come from a female donor in good health and CMV-seronegative.

This rearrangement joins TRBV29-1 to TRBJ1-1; the D gene is possibly TRBD1 (6 bases). Between the trimmed V and J ends, which lost 6 bases and 4 bases, there was a span of 18 bases. This CDR3 has 14 residues. Germline V gives CDR1 SQVTM, CDR2 ANQGSEA. The CDR3 bases are TGCAGCGTGGACAGACAGGCCCAGAGCACTGAAGCTTTCTTT. It is translated as CSVDRQAQSTEAFF.

V gene TRBV6-5 combines with J gene TRBJ1-1; 7 nucleotides match TRBD1. This CDR3 contains 15 residues. J lost 6 bases, V lost 6 bases, and 13 bases had no gene match. Germline V CDR1 and CDR2: MNHEY, SVGAGI. CDR3 region: CASRWTGGMDPEAFF. CDR3 sequence (DNA): TGTGCCAGCAGATGGACAGGAGGGATGGACCCTGAAGCTTTCTTT.

V usage is TRBV29-1 and J usage is TRBJ2-7, with 9 positions matching TRBD2. J was trimmed by 4 bases and V by 3 bases; bases with no gene match: 4. The CDR3 is made up of 13 amino acids. Germline loops: CDR1 SQVTM, CDR2 ANQGSEA. The CDR3 DNA reads as TGCAGCGTTGAGTTAGCGGGAGATTACGAGCAGTACTTC. This encodes CSVELAGDYEQYF.

A few counts support this clone. V is TRBV10-3 and J is TRBJ1-5; 10 nucleotides match TRBD1. V shed 5 bases, J shed 4 bases, and the junction held 5 bases outside the gene matches. Germline values: CDR1 ENHRY, CDR2 SYGVKD. This CDR3 has 15 amino acids. The CDR3 sequence: CAISPGQGLNQPQHF. CDR3 bases: TGTGCCATCAGTCCGGGACAGGGGCTTAATCAGCCCCAGCATTTT.

The chain carries TRBV25-1 and TRBJ1-1; unclear D gene. Germline V gene data show CDR1 as MGHDK and CDR2 as SYGVNS. There are 13 residues in the CDR3. Between the trimmed V and J ends, which lost 6 bases and 4 bases, there was a span of 12 bases. CDR3 nucleotide sequence: TGTGCCAGCAGCGTTTCGCCGGGCACTGAAGCTTTCTTT. Translation: CASSVSPGTEAFF.

This clone was seen a handful of times. The V gene is TRBV27, the J gene TRBJ2-2, with 10 bases lining up with TRBD2. This CDR3 is 15 amino acids long. V lost 4 bases, J lost 3 bases, and 2 bases stayed unmatched. The germline gives CDR1 MNHEY, CDR2 SMNVEV (reference sequence). The CDR3 region has the DNA TGTGCCAGCAGTTCAGCGGGAGGGCACACCGGGGAGCTGTTTTTT. Protein product: CASSSAGGHTGELFF.

The V call is TRBV5-1, the J call TRBJ2-5; TRBD2 matches 9 bases. CDR3 length: 15 residues. Germline CDR1 reads SGHRS; CDR2 reads YFSETQ. The V segment lost 5 bases and the J segment 5 bases; nucleotides outside the gene matches: 10. DNA for the CDR3: TGCGCCAGCAGTGAGGCCGGCGGGAGGGGCGAGACCCAGTACTTC. This gives the protein CASSEAGGRGETQYF.

A few counts support this clone. The rearrangement joins TRBV6-1 to TRBJ2-2; 11 positions agree with TRBD1. In germline, CDR1 is MNHNS, CDR2 SASEGT. The CDR3 sequence is 15 residues long. V shed 5 bases and J 7 bases; nucleotides not matched to a gene: 6. CDR3 in DNA: TGTGCCAGCAGTAGGGACAGGGGGTCCATCGGGGAGCTGTTTTTT. The encoded protein is CASSRDRGSIGELFF.

The chain combines TRBV2 with TRBJ1-5; 7 nucleotides line up with TRBD1. The trim removed 5 bases at V and 6 bases at J, leaving 13 bases unmatched. Germline CDR1 SNHLY, CDR2 FYNNEI. The CDR3 length is 16 residues. CDR3 DNA sequence: TGTGCCAGCAGTATCAGGGGGTTATACCCGGGTCAGCCCCAGCATTTT. Translation gives CASSIRGLYPGQPQHF.

The gene calls are TRBV5-1 and TRBJ1-2, with 8 bases fitting TRBD1. The length of the CDR3 is 15 residues. Germline assignment: CDR1 SGHRS and CDR2 YFSETQ. Germline trimming cut 0 bases from V and 7 bases from J; bases unmatched to any gene: 8. The CDR3: CASSLEAGGITGYTF. The CDR3, as DNA: TGCGCCAGCAGCTTGGAGGCAGGGGGCATCACTGGCTACACCTTC.

The chain employs TRBV10-1 and TRBJ2-5; 12 bases map to TRBD2. The V gene's germline CDR1 is WNHNN and CDR2 SYGVQD (reference sequence). This CDR3 region has 16 residues. Trimming cost V 10 bases and J 2 bases; bases outside gene matches: 11. The CDR3 region has the DNA TGCGCCAAGCGGGCTAGCGGGAGGGAAGGGCAAGAGACCCAGTACTTC. Protein product: CAKRASGREGQETQYF.

By sample share, this clone is medium-sized. The chain links TRBV28 to TRBJ1-5; D ambiguous. Germline V gene lookup returns CDR1 MDHEN and CDR2 SYDVKM. The V end lost 5 bases, the J end lost 11 bases, and 13 bases lay between the germline ends. The CDR3 runs to 12 residues. The CDR3, as DNA: TGTGCCAGCAGTCCCCCACTCCTAACCCAGCATTTT. It codes for CASSPPLLTQHF.

In its sample, this clone was seen many times. This rearrangement joins TRBV4-3 to TRBJ1-1; D not resolved. Germline values: CDR1 LGHNA, CDR2 YSLEER. Trimming shortened V by 0 bases and J by 4 bases, and 12 bases separated the two germline ends. The CDR3 covers 15 residues. The DNA of the CDR3 is TGCGCCAGCAGCCAAGATTTGTTAGCGGGCACTGAAGCTTTCTTT. Amino acids: CASSQDLLAGTEAFF.

This chain connects TRBV28 to TRBJ2-7, with TRBD1 as a possible D gene (5 bases). Germline CDR1 and CDR2: MDHEN and SYDVKM. The V end lost 3 bases, the J end lost 3 bases, and 12 bases lay between the germline ends. This CDR3 is built from 14 residues. As DNA, the CDR3 is TGTGCCAGCAGTTTGCCAGGGCTTGTCTACGAGCAGTACTTC. Translating gives CASSLPGLVYEQYF.

The table lists this clone with a few counts. V and J are TRBV19 and TRBJ2-1, with TRBD2 identical over 9 bases. The trim removed 6 bases at V and 0 bases at J, leaving 6 bases unmatched. The CDR3 totals 16 residues. CDR1 and CDR2 (germline): LNHDA, SQIVND (reference sequence). The chain's CDR3 is CASRTSGQSSYNEQFF. The DNA for the CDR3 is TGTGCCAGTAGAACTAGCGGGCAGAGCTCCTACAATGAGCAGTTCTTC.

In DNA form, the CDR3 reads TGTGCCAGCAGCCTGGCCTCCGGGGGGGTCGGGGAGCTGTTTTTT. It yields the protein CASSLASGGVGELFF. This chain uses TRBV11-2 with TRBJ2-2; 8 positions match TRBD2. Germline CDR1 is SGHAT and CDR2 is FQNNGV. The CDR3 extends over 15 amino acids. V lost 5 bases and J lost 7; bases outside the gene matches: 9.

This clone has a single count. The chain uses TRBV6-1 and TRBJ1-6; D is undetermined. Germline values: CDR1 MNHNS, CDR2 SASEGT. The CDR3 loop spans 15 amino acids. V lost 1 base to trimming and J lost 2 bases, with 6 bases between them. The CDR3 sequence: CASSEGSAYNSPLHF. The CDR3 DNA reads as TGTGCCAGCAGTGAAGGGTCGGCCTATAATTCACCCCTCCACTTT.